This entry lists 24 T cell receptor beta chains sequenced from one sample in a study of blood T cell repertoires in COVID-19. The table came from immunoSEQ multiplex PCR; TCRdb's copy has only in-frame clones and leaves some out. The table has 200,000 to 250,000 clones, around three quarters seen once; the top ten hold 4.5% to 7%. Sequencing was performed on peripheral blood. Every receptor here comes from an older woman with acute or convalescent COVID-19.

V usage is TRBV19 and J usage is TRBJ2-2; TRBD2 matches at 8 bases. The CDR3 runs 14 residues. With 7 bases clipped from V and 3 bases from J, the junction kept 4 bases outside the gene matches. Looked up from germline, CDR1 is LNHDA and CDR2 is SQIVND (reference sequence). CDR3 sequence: CASTAREDTGELFF. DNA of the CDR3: TGTGCCAGTACAGCGCGGGAGGACACCGGGGAGCTGTTTTTT.

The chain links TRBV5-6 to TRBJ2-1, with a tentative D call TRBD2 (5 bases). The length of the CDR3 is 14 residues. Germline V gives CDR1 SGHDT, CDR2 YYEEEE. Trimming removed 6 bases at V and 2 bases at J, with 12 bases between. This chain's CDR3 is CASTWTLTYNEQFF. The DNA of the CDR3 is TGTGCCAGCACCTGGACTTTAACCTACAATGAGCAGTTCTTC.

The CDR3 nucleotides read TGTGCCAGCAGCCAAGAATTTGGAGGTGTGGGGAACATTCAGTACTTC. It codes for CASSQEFGGVGNIQYF. This sequence joins TRBV4-2 and TRBJ2-4; weak D call: TRBD2 (5 bases). CDR3 length: 16 residues. The V and J ends lost 0 bases and 7 bases respectively, with 16 bases between them. Germline CDR1 reads LGHNA; CDR2 reads YNFKEQ.

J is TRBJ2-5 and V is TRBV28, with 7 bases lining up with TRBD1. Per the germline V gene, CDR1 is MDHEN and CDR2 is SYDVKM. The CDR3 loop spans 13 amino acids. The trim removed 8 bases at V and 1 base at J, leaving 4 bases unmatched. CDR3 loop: CASRAGGQETQYF. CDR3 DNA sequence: TGTGCCAGCCGGGCAGGGGGCCAAGAGACCCAGTACTTC.

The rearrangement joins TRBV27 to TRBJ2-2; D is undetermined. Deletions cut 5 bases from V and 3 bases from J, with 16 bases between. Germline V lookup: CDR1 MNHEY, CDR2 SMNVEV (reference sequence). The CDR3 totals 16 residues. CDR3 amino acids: CASSLEARPYTGELFF. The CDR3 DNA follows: TGTGCCAGCAGTCTCGAGGCGCGGCCGTACACCGGGGAGCTGTTTTTT.

The CDR3 protein is CASSTPGRGEMNTEAFF. Here the CDR3 DNA reads TGTGCCAGCAGCACCCCCGGCAGGGGGGAAATGAACACTGAAGCTTTCTTT. The chain carries TRBV7-8 and TRBJ1-1; 7 bases map to TRBD1. The trim removed 5 bases at V and 0 bases at J, leaving 12 bases unmatched. Germline V CDR1 and CDR2: SGHVS, FQNEAQ. This CDR3 region has 17 residues.

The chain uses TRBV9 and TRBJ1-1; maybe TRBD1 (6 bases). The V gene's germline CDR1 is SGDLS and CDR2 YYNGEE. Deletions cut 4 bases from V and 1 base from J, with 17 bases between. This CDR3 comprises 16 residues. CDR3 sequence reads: CASSPQTGSKNTEAFF. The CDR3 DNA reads TGTGCCAGCAGCCCACAAACAGGGAGTAAGAACACTGAAGCTTTCTTT.

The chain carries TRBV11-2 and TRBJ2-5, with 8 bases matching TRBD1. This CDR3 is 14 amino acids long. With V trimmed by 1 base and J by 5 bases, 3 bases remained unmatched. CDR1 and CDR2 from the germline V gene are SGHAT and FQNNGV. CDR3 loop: CASSLGTGRETQYF. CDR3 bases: TGTGCCAGCAGCTTAGGGACAGGGAGGGAGACCCAGTACTTC.

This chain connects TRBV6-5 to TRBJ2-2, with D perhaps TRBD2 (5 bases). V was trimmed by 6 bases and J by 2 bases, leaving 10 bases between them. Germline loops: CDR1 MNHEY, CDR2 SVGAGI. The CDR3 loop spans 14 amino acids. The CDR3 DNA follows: TGTGCCAGCAGCCGGGATTTTAACACCGGGGAGCTGTTTTTT. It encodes CASSRDFNTGELFF.

CDR3 bases: TGCGCCAGCAGCAATGGGGACAGCACCGCTGAAGCTTTCTTT. Protein: CASSNGDSTAEAFF. The chain is built from TRBV5-1 and TRBJ1-1; 7 positions agree with TRBD1. Trimming took 4 bases from V and 6 from J; bases not matched to a gene: 9. CDR1 is SGHRS and CDR2 is YFSETQ in the germline V gene. CDR3 length: 14 residues.

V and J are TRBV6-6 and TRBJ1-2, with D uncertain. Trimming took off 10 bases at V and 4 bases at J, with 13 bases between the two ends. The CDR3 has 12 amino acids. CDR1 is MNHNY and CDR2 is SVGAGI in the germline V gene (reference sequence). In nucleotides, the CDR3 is TGTGCCACCCTTGGAGAGGGCTATGGCTACACCTTC. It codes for CATLGEGYGYTF.

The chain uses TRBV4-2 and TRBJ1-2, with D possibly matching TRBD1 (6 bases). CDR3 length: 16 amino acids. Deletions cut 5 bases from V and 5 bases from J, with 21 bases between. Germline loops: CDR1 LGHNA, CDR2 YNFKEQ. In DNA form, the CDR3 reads TGTGCCAGCAGCAAGGGGGGGGGCGGAAACTTATATGGCTACACCTTC. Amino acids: CASSKGGGGNLYGYTF.

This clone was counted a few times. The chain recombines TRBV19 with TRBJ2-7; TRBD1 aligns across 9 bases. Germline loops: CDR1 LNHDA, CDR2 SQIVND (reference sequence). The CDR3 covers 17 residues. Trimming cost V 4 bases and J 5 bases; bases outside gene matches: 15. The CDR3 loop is CASSSVRGTGILHEQYF. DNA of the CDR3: TGTGCCAGTAGTAGTGTGAGGGGGACAGGGATCCTCCACGAGCAGTACTTC.

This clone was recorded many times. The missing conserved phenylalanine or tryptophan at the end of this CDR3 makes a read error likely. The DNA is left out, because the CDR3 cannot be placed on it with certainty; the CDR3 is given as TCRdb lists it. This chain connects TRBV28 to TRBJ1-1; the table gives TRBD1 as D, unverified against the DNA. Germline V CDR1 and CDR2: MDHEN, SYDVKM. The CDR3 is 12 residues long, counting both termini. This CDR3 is CASSPSQGQSHL.

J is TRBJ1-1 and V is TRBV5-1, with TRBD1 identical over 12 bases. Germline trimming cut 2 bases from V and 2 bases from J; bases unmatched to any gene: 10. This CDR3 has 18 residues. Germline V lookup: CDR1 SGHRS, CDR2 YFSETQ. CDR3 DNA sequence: TGCGCCAGCAGCTTCCGGGACAGGGGGCCCCTGGGTAACACTGAAGCTTTCTTT. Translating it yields CASSFRDRGPLGNTEAFF.

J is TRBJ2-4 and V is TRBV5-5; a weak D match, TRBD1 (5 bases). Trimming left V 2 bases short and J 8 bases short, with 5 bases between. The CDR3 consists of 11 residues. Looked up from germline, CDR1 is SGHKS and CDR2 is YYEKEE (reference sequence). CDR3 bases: TGTGCCAGCAGCTTAGGGGACATTCAGTACTTC. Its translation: CASSLGDIQYF.

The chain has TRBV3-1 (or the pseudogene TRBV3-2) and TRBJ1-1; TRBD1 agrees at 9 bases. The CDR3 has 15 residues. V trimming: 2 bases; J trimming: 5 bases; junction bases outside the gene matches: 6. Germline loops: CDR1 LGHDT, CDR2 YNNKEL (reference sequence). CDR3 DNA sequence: TGTGCCAGCAGCCAAACCGGGACAGGGATGACTGAAGCTTTCTTT. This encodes CASSQTGTGMTEAFF.

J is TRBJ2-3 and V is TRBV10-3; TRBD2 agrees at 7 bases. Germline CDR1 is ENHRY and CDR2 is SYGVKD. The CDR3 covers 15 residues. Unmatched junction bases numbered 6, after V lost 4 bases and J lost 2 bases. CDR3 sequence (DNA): TGTGCCATCAGTGCCTCGGGGAGGGACACAGATACGCAGTATTTT. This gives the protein CAISASGRDTDTQYF.

The CDR3 bases are TGTGCCAGCAGTTTCCCCCGGGACTACAAAAGCACAGATACGCAGTATTTT. Translated: CASSFPRDYKSTDTQYF. V and J are TRBV7-9 and TRBJ2-3; 7 bases line up with TRBD2. J lost 0 bases, V lost 6 bases, and 12 bases had no gene match. CDR1 is SEHNR and CDR2 is FQNEAQ in the germline V gene (reference sequence). This CDR3 comprises 17 residues.

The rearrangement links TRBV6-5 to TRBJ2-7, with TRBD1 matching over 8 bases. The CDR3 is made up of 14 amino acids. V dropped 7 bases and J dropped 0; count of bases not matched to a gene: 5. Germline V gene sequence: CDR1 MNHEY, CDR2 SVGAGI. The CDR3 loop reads CASTDRASSYEQYF. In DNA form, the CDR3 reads TGTGCCAGCACGGACAGGGCTAGCTCCTACGAGCAGTACTTC.

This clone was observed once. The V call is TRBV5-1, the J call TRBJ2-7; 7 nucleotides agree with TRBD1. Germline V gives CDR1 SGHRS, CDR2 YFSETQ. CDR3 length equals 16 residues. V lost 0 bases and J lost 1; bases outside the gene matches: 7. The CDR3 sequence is CASSLVGTVTSYEQYF. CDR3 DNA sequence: TGCGCCAGCAGCTTGGTAGGGACAGTTACATCCTACGAGCAGTACTTC.

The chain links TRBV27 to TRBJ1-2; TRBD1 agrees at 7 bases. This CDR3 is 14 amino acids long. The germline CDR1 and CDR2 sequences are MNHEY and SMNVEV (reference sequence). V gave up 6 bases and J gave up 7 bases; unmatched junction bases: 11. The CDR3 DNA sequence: TGTGCCAGCAGATCCACTCGACAGGGTCCTGGCTACACCTTC. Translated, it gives CASRSTRQGPGYTF.

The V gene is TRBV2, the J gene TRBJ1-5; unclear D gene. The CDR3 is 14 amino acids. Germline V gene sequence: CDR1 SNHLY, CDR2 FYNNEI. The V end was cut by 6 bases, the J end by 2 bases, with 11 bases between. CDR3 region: CASSRQGGNQPQHF. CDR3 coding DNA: TGTGCCAGCAGCCGACAAGGCGGCAATCAGCCCCAGCATTTT.

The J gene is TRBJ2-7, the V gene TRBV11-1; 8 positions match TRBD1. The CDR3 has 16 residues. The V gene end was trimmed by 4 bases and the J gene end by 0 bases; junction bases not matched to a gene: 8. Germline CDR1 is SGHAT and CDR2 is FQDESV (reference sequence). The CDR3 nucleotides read TGTGCCAGCAGCTCAGGAGGGACAGGCGACTCCTACGAGCAGTACTTC. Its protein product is CASSSGGTGDSYEQYF.